What follows describes a single T cell receptor beta chain. Its cognate antigen is unknown. Germline V gene sequence: CDR1 SGHAT, CDR2 FQNNGV. The V end lost 3 bases, the J end lost 5 bases, and 13 bases lay between the germline ends. The CDR3 has 14 residues. Investigators took around 10 milliliters of peripheral blood from every donor. Together with a sample-barcoded 5' primer, a J-beta primer mix was included in a second PCR lasting roughly 7 to 11 cycles. A 12-random-nucleotide template-switch adaptor tagged each cDNA molecule. TCRdb re-analysed the 5' RACE reads in MiXCR, keeping a single row per CDR3 protein. Here the sample spans around 400,000 distinct CDR3 sequences, roughly half being singletons. This record belongs to a study of blood T cells in healthy people across ages. Study-level results: It was the long-lived donors that had more naive CD4+ cells and higher diversity than aged donors. Measured against age, TCR beta diversity per million T cells decreased in a roughly linear manner.

J is TRBJ2-5 and V is TRBV11-2, with a tentative D call TRBD2 (6 bases). The clonotype originates from a man aged 60 to 69 in good health. The specimen sequenced was blood. The CDR3 here is CASSLGGARETQYF. The CDR3 nucleotides are TGTGCCAGCAGCTTGGGGGGAGCCCGGGAGACCCAGTACTTC.